The source of this TCR beta chain is a study of T cell responses to AZD1222 COVID-19 vaccine. V lost 4 bases to trimming and J lost 7 bases, with 21 bases between them. The CDR3 length is 16 residues. Looked up from germline, CDR1 is SGHKS and CDR2 is YYEKEE (reference sequence). The method was immunoSEQ multiplex PCR; TCRdb's version includes in-frame clones alone and lacks a portion of them. Here the sample spans about 120,000 clones, around nine tenths being singletons. The TCR comes from an adult in good health. The chain couples TRBV5-5 to TRBJ1-5, with D perhaps TRBD1 (6 bases). This specimen consisted of peripheral blood, obtained on day 0 of AZD1222 vaccination. CDR3 coding DNA: TGTGCCAGCAGCGTCGGCTTACTGGGGGCTAAGCAGCCCCAGCATTTT. It codes for CASSVGLLGAKQPQHF. The full variable domain, with the rest looked up from reference TRBV5-5 and TRBJ1-5, is DAGVTQSPTHLIKTRGQQVTLRCSPISGHKSVSWYQQVLGQGPQFIFQYYEKEERGRGNFPDRFSARQFPNYSSELNVNALLLGDSALYLCASSVGLLGAKQPQHFGDGTRLSIL.